Listed here are 7 T cell receptor beta chains from one sample, sequenced in a study of blood T cells in healthy people across ages. A second PCR of roughly 7 to 11 cycles used a sample-barcoded 5' primer and a J-beta primer mix. TCRdb ran MiXCR on the 5' RACE reads and lists one entry per CDR3 protein. The table has 500,000 to 550,000 distinct CDR3 sequences, 20% to 30% seen once. The same data also contributed to another study, on T cells of mothers and their children.

Sequencing used blood. These receptors were taken from a boy younger than 18 in good health.

The chain joins TRBV7-9 to TRBJ1-4; D possibly corresponds to TRBD1 (5 bases). The CDR3 runs 12 residues. The V and J ends lost 4 bases and 9 bases respectively, with 9 bases between them. CDR1 and CDR2 (germline): SEHNR, FQNEAQ (reference sequence). The CDR3: CASSSRDQKLFF. The DNA of the CDR3 is TGTGCCAGCAGCTCCAGGGATCAAAAACTGTTTTTT.

This clonotype turned up a few times. The chain recombines TRBV7-2 with TRBJ1-1; unclear D gene. V was clipped by 5 bases and J by 1 base, with 11 bases between them. The V gene's germline CDR1 is SGHTA and CDR2 FQGNSA. The CDR3 length is 14 residues. CDR3: CASSVIFRNTEAFF. CDR3 sequence (DNA): TGTGCCAGCAGCGTTATATTTAGGAACACTGAAGCTTTCTTT.

This clonotype has just a few counts. This chain joins TRBV14 and TRBJ2-1; the match to TRBD2 covers 12 bases. The J call may be faulty, since TRBJ2-5 better matches the DNA end. Looked up from germline, CDR1 is SGHDN and CDR2 is FVKESK. CDR3 length equals 17 residues. Written as DNA, the CDR3 is TGTGCCAGCAGCCAAGGTTTTCTAGCGGGGGGGAGAGAGACCCAGTACTTC. It is translated as CASSQGFLAGGRETQYF.

The genes are TRBV5-1 and TRBJ2-7, with 8 bases matching TRBD2. The V segment lost 5 bases and the J segment 2 bases; nucleotides outside the gene matches: 12. CDR1 is SGHRS and CDR2 is YFSETQ in the germline V gene. This CDR3 contains 16 residues. The CDR3 spells CASRPLLTSGTYEQYF. CDR3 nucleotide sequence: TGCGCCAGCAGGCCACTTTTAACTAGCGGAACCTACGAGCAGTACTTC.

Only a few counts were recorded for this clonotype. The chain is built from TRBV20-1 and TRBJ2-5, with a possible D match to TRBD2 (5 bases). The J call may be incorrect, as the DNA end agrees better with TRBJ2-7. Germline-derived CDR1 and CDR2 are DFQATT and SNEGSKA (reference sequence). The CDR3 is made up of 11 amino acids. The CDR3 protein is CSARASGEQYF. The DNA of the CDR3 is TGCAGTGCTAGGGCCAGCGGCGAGCAGTACTTC.

J is TRBJ2-5 and V is TRBV2, with TRBD1 as a possible D gene (7 bases). The J call may be mistaken, given a closer DNA end match to TRBJ2-1. Germline V lookup: CDR1 SNHLY, CDR2 FYNNEI. The CDR3 length is 15 residues. In DNA form, the CDR3 reads TGTGCCAGCAGTGCGTGGCAGGGGGGAACTGGTGAGCAGTTCTTC. It translates to CASSAWQGGTGEQFF.

This clonotype turned up a few times. The chain uses TRBV28 and TRBJ2-1, with TRBD2 matching over 7 bases. The junction had 17 bases not matched to a gene; V was cut back by 2 bases and J by 10 bases. The CDR3 runs 17 residues. Germline values: CDR1 MDHEN, CDR2 SYDVKM. The CDR3 bases are TGTGCCAGCAGTTTAGGGGACGGGAGGCTCCCTGGAGGCGAGCAGTTCTTC. It encodes CASSLGDGRLPGGEQFF.